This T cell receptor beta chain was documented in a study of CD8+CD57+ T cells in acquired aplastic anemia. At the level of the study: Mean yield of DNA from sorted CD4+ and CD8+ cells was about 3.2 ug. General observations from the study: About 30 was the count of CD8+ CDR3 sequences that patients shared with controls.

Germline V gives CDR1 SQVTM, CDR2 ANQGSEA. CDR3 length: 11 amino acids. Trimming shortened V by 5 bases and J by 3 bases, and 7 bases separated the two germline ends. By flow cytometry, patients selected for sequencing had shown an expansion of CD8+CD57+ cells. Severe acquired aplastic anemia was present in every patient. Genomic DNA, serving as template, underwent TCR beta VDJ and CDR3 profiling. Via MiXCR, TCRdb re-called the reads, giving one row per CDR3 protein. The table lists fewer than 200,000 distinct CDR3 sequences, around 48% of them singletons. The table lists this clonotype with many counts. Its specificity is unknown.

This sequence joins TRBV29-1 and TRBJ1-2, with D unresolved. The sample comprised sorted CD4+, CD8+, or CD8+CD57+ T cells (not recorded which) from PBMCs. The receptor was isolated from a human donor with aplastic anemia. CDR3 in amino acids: CSVLVDYGYTF. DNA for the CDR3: TGCAGCGTTTTGGTCGACTATGGCTACACCTTC. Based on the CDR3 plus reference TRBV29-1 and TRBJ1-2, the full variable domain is SAVISQKPSRDICQRGTSLTIQCQVDSQVTMMFWYRQQPGQSLTLIATANQGSEATYESGFVIDKFPISRPNLTFSTLTVSNMSPEDSSIYLCSVLVDYGYTFGSGTRLTVV.